The rows below give T cell receptor beta chains drawn from one sample of a study of identical twins. Via MiXCR, TCRdb re-called the 5' RACE reads, giving one row per CDR3 protein. The sample lists hundreds of thousands of distinct CDR3 sequences; 5.5% to 6.5% were seen once. Sequencing was performed on naive T cells sorted from blood. The origin of the receptors is a man younger than 35 in good health. CDR3s include the opening cysteine and the closing phenylalanine or tryptophan. The D gene is left open where the match is weak. Some rows mark clone size as missing; the rest say once, few, many or name a class of expanded clone.

TRBD2,.,TRBJ2-4,TRBV5-1,TGCGCCAGCAGCCCTGGCCCCCTTACTAGCGCACAAGCCAAAAACATTCAGTACTTC,CASSPGPLTSAQAKNIQYF
.,many,TRBJ2-7,TRBV20-1,TGCAGTGCTAGATGGCGAGCCGAGCAGTACTTC,CSARWRAEQYF
.,many,TRBJ2-3,TRBV10-3,TGTGCCTCCAGCGGGCCCACAGATACGCAGTATTTT,CASSGPTDTQYF
.,few,TRBJ1-5,TRBV5-8,TGTGCCAGCAGCCCGGACCCCGGGGTTCCGCGTTTACATTTT,CASSPDPGVPRLHF
.,many,TRBJ2-1,TRBV4-2,TGTGCCAGCAGCCAAGAGAACCTAGCCTCGACGGGGAATGAGCAGTTCTTC,CASSQENLASTGNEQFF
.,many,TRBJ1-5,TRBV27,TGTGCCAGCAGTTTTGGGGGGGTTCAGCCCCAGCATTTT,CASSFGGVQPQHF
.,many,TRBJ2-1,TRBV12-3/TRBV12-4,TGTGCCAGCAGGCCGAGGTCCTACAATGAGCAGTTCTTC,CASRPRSYNEQFF
.,few,TRBJ2-7,TRBV28,TGTGCCAGCAGCATCCAGAGGGGGTTCGCCTACGAGCAGTACTTC,CASSIQRGFAYEQYF
.,many,TRBJ1-2,TRBV4-2,TGTGCCAGCAGCCAAGTCCCGCAGGGCCTTTTCTCTAACTATGGCTACACCTTC,CASSQVPQGLFSNYGYTF
.,.,TRBJ2-1,TRBV11-1,TGTGCCAGCAGCCAAATGGGAGATGGGCATGAGCAGTTCTTC,CASSQMGDGHEQFF
.,many,TRBJ2-5,TRBV29-1,TGCAGCTCCCTTGACGGAGAGACCCAGTACTTC,CSSLDGETQYF
TRBD1,many,TRBJ2-5,TRBV10-3,TGTGCCATCAGGAGGGACAGCCAAGAGACCCAGTACTTC,CAIRRDSQETQYF
TRBD1,.,TRBJ2-7,TRBV5-6,TGTGCCAGCAGCTGGGACAGGGCGGACGAGCAGTACTTC,CASSWDRADEQYF
TRBD1,many,TRBJ2-7,TRBV6-5,TGTGCCAGCAGTTACAGGGGACAGGGGTACGAGCAGTACTTC,CASSYRGQGYEQYF
TRBD2,many,TRBJ2-1,TRBV11-3,TGTGCCAGCAGAGAAGGGACTAGCGGGGGTGGGGAGCAGTTCTTC,CASREGTSGGGEQFF
.,many,TRBJ2-3,TRBV24-1,TGTGCCACCAGTGGTGAGCTGCCAGGTGATACGCAGTATTTT,CATSGELPGDTQYF
TRBD2,.,TRBJ2-1,TRBV2,TGTGCCAGCAACGATGGACTAGCGGGAGTCGGTGAGCAGTTCTTC,CASNDGLAGVGEQFF
.,few,TRBJ2-1,TRBV20-1,TGCAGTGCGAAGGGACTCCTGGGGTATGAGCAGTTCTTC,CSAKGLLGYEQFF
TRBD1,few,TRBJ1-1,TRBV7-9,TGTGCCAGCAGCACGGGCGACAGGGGGAGGGCTGAAGCTTTCTTT,CASSTGDRGRAEAFF
.,many,TRBJ2-3,TRBV4-1,TGCGCCAGCAGCCCCAAACGGGCCTCAGATACGCAGTATTTT,CASSPKRASDTQYF
.,many,TRBJ1-5,TRBV12-3/TRBV12-4,TGTGCCAGCAGCACAACAGGGTTCCAGCCCCAGCATTTT,CASSTTGFQPQHF
.,many,TRBJ2-2,TRBV10-3,TGTGCCATCGGAGTGGGGGTGATATTCGGGAACAACACCGGGGAGCTGTTTTTT,CAIGVGVIFGNNTGELFF
TRBD2,few,TRBJ2-1,TRBV7-2,TGTGCCAGCAGCTTTACTAGCGCCACGATACAGAATGAGCAGTTCTTC,CASSFTSATIQNEQFF
TRBD2,many,TRBJ2-3,TRBV25-1,TGTGCCAGCAGTGAAACAACCCCCGGGACTAGCGTGGTGGTGGATACGCAGTATTTT,CASSETTPGTSVVVDTQYF
.,few,TRBJ1-5,TRBV7-2,TGTGCCAGCAGCTTTGGATTAAATCAGCCCCAGCATTTT,CASSFGLNQPQHF
.,.,TRBJ1-3,TRBV11-1,TGTGCCAGCAGCCCGTCGACAGGTTCCCGGTCCGGTTTCTCTGGAAACACCATATATTTT,CASSPSTGSRSGFSGNTIYF
.,.,TRBJ2-1,TRBV7-9,TGTGCCAGCAGCCGAGATGGTGAGATTTCCTACAATGAGCAGTTCTTC,CASSRDGEISYNEQFF
TRBD2,few,TRBJ2-7,TRBV28,TGTGCCAGCAGTTTAGGCGGGAGGGCCGCCTACGAGCAGTACTTC,CASSLGGRAAYEQYF
.,many,TRBJ1-3,TRBV20-1,TGCAGTGCTAAGTTGCTAAGGGGGGCGACCTCAGGAAACACCATATATTTT,CSAKLLRGATSGNTIYF
.,few,TRBJ2-1,TRBV5-6,TGTGCCAGCAGCTTGGCCAGCGTGGCATATGGCCACAATGAGCAGTTCTTC,CASSLASVAYGHNEQFF
TRBD2,many,TRBJ2-1,TRBV6-5,TGTGCCAGCAGTTACTCGAGGACTAGCGGAAGCTCCTACAATGAGCAGTTCTTC,CASSYSRTSGSSYNEQFF
.,many,TRBJ1-1,TRBV6-5,TGTGCCAGCGGAAGAGCCGAAGCTTTCTTT,CASGRAEAFF
.,few,TRBJ2-2,TRBV7-9,TGTGCCAGCAGCTTAAAGCTAGCTAGCCACCCCGGGGAGCTGTTTTTT,CASSLKLASHPGELFF
.,many,TRBJ2-7,TRBV12-3/TRBV12-4,TGTGCCAGCAGTCCCCTTCGGGGATCCCACCACGAGCAGTACTTC,CASSPLRGSHHEQYF
.,few,TRBJ2-5,TRBV29-1,TGCAGCGAGTCGACAGGCCTGACCCAGTACTTC,CSESTGLTQYF
TRBD1,few,TRBJ2-1,TRBV6-5,TGTGCCAGCAGTTACGGACAGGGGCGACACAATGAGCAGTTCTTC,CASSYGQGRHNEQFF
.,.,TRBJ1-1,TRBV3-1,TGTGCCAGCAGCGGCATTGGTGGGGCCACTGAAGCTTTCTTT,CASSGIGGATEAFF
.,many,TRBJ2-7,TRBV7-2,TGTGCCAGCAGCCAACGGCTTCGTAACAGGGTATACGAGCAGTACTTC,CASSQRLRNRVYEQYF
TRBD2,many,TRBJ2-1,TRBV7-6,TGTGCCAGCAGCTTAGAGTTTGCGGGAGGGCCGTCCTACAATGAGCAGTTCTTC,CASSLEFAGGPSYNEQFF
TRBD2,many,TRBJ2-5,TRBV20-1,TGCACCGCCCGACTAGCCCAAGAGACCCAGTACTTC,CTARLAQETQYF
.,many,TRBJ1-1,TRBV14,TGTGCCAGCAGCCACCAAGGAGTTGAAGCTTTCTTT,CASSHQGVEAFF
.,few,TRBJ2-3,TRBV25-1,TGTGCCATCCAAAGTCAAGGCACAGATACGCAGTATTTT,CAIQSQGTDTQYF
.,few,TRBJ2-5,TRBV25-1,TGTGCCAGCAGTGATCCTCGGACAGCCCTTCTAGAGACCCAGTACTTC,CASSDPRTALLETQYF
TRBD2,.,TRBJ2-3,TRBV6-5,TGTGCCAGCAGTTACGGGGTAGCGGGACCTCAGGCAGATACGCAGTATTTT,CASSYGVAGPQADTQYF
.,many,TRBJ2-7,TRBV28,TGTGCCACAAGACAGGAGAGCTCCTACGAGCAGTACTTC,CATRQESSYEQYF
.,few,TRBJ2-7,TRBV25-1,TGTGCCAGCGGATATGGGCAAGGGGCTTCCTACGAGCAGTACTTC,CASGYGQGASYEQYF
TRBD2,many,TRBJ2-1,TRBV18,TGTGCCAGCTCACCGGGACTAGCGGATCTGAGCTCCTACAATGAGCAGTTCTTC,CASSPGLADLSSYNEQFF
TRBD1,many,TRBJ2-4,TRBV29-1,TGCAGCGTGGCTGGACAGGGCTTTCTCAAAAACATTCAGTACTTC,CSVAGQGFLKNIQYF
.,.,TRBJ2-1,TRBV18,TGTGCCAGCTCACCTCCCAGAGACTCCTACAATGAGCAGTTCTTC,CASSPPRDSYNEQFF
.,.,TRBJ2-7,TRBV5-1,TGCGCCAGCAGCTTGGCTGGAAAGACGGGGGCAAATCCGACCTTC,CASSLAGKTGANPTF
TRBD1,many,TRBJ2-7,TRBV5-1,TGCGCCAGCAGCTTGGGGGACAGGACAGCCTACGAGCAGTACTTC,CASSLGDRTAYEQYF